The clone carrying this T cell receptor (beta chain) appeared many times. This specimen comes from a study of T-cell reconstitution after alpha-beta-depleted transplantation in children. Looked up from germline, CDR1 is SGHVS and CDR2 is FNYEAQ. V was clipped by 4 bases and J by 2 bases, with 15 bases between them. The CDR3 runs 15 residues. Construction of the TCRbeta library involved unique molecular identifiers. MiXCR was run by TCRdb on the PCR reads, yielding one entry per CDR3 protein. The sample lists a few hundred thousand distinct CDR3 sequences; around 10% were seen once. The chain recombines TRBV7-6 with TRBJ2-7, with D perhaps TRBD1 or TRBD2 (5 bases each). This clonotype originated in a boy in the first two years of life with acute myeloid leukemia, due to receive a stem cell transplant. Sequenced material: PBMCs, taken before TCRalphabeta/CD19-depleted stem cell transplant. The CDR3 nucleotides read TGTGCCAGCAGCTGGGGGACCTTTGGGCCCTACGAGCAGTACTTC. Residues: CASSWGTFGPYEQYF. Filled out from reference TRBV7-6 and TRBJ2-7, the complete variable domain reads GAGVSQSPRYKVTKRGQDVALRCDPISGHVSLYWYRQALGQGPEFLTYFNYEAQQDKSGLPNDRFSAERPEGSISTLTIQRTEQRDSAMYRCASSWGTFGPYEQYFGPGTRLTVT.